This passage covers 10 T cell receptor beta chains from one sample sequenced in a study of CD4+ T cells in melanoma. TCRdb's copy holds only in-frame clones and misses some; the assay was immunoSEQ multiplex PCR. The data show about 50,000 clones, approximately 89% seen once. The specimen was peripheral blood. The receptor set was obtained from a human donor with melanoma.

V gene TRBV4-1 combines with J gene TRBJ2-4; D is possibly TRBD2 (5 bases). Germline CDR1 MGHRA, CDR2 YSYEKL. V was cut by 0 bases and J by 0 bases, with 12 bases left in between. The CDR3 is 17 residues long. CDR3 nucleotides: TGCGCCAGCAGCCAAGATCTCGGGGTTATAGCCAAAAACATTCAGTACTTC. This codes for CASSQDLGVIAKNIQYF.

This chain joins TRBV10-3 and TRBJ2-7; D not certain. CDR1 is ENHRY and CDR2 is SYGVKD in the germline V gene. V lost 6 bases and J 4 bases, leaving 10 bases between the germline ends. The CDR3 contains 12 residues. In nucleotides, the CDR3 is TGTGCCATCAGCGAGGATCGGTACGAGCAGTACTTC. Its translation: CAISEDRYEQYF.

CDR3 sequence: CSVETLGTEAFF. Here the CDR3 DNA reads TGCAGCGTTGAGACCCTCGGCACTGAAGCTTTCTTT. V and J are TRBV29-1 and TRBJ1-1; D remains unclear. The V gene's germline CDR1 is SQVTM and CDR2 ANQGSEA. The CDR3 loop spans 12 amino acids. With 3 bases removed from V and 4 bases from J, the gap between germline ends came to 9 bases.

This chain uses TRBV6-7 with TRBJ2-7; TRBD1 aligns across 10 bases. TRBV6-7 is flagged as an ORF with uncertain function. The V segment lost 0 bases and the J segment 3 bases; nucleotides outside the gene matches: 2. CDR3 length: 15 amino acids. The DNA for the CDR3 is TGTGCCAGCAGTTACTCCCGGGACAGGGGCTACGAGCAGTACTTC. Translation gives CASSYSRDRGYEQYF.

The chain recombines TRBV7-6 with TRBJ2-1, with D perhaps TRBD1 or TRBD2 (5 bases each). Looked up from germline, CDR1 is SGHVS and CDR2 is FNYEAQ. Trimming stripped 3 bases from V and 7 bases from J, with 25 bases between. This CDR3 has 18 amino acids. For the CDR3, the DNA is TGTGCCAGCAGCTTCCTTGTAGGGACCCTGATGAGGTCAAATGAGCAGTTCTTC. This codes for CASSFLVGTLMRSNEQFF.

The chain has TRBV4-1 and TRBJ2-1, with D unresolved. The germline CDR1 and CDR2 sequences are MGHRA and YSYEKL. The CDR3 is 11 amino acids. V dropped 5 bases and J dropped 5 bases, with 4 bases sitting between them. The CDR3 DNA reads as TGCGCCAGCAGCGATAACAATGAGCAGTTCTTC. It yields the protein CASSDNNEQFF.

The rearrangement links TRBV5-1 to TRBJ2-5; D is perhaps TRBD2 (5 bases). V gave up 1 base and J gave up 1 base, with 11 bases separating them. Germline CDR1 and CDR2: SGHRS and YFSETQ. The CDR3 is 15 amino acids. CDR3 nucleotide sequence: TGCGCCAGCAGCTTGTTCCGGGAAGGCCAAGAGACCCAGTACTTC. It codes for CASSLFREGQETQYF.

The chain has TRBV5-5 and TRBJ1-1, with 7 bases lining up with TRBD1. CDR1 and CDR2 from the germline V gene are SGHKS and YYEKEE (reference sequence). This CDR3 has 17 amino acids. J was trimmed by 0 bases and V by 0 bases; bases with no gene match: 8. In nucleotides, the CDR3 is TGTGCCAGCAGCTTGGAGCCCGGGACAGCCATGAACACTGAAGCTTTCTTT. As protein: CASSLEPGTAMNTEAFF. Combining the CDR3 with reference TRBV5-5 and TRBJ1-1 gives the whole variable domain DAGVTQSPTHLIKTRGQQVTLRCSPISGHKSVSWYQQVLGQGPQFIFQYYEKEERGRGNFPDRFSARQFPNYSSELNVNALLLGDSALYLCASSLEPGTAMNTEAFFGQGTRLTVV.

This clone was seen just once. The V gene is TRBV5-4, the J gene TRBJ2-1; D remains unclear. CDR1 and CDR2 from the germline V gene are SGHNT and YYREEE (reference sequence). This CDR3 region has 15 residues. V was pared by 1 base and J by 0 bases, with 8 bases between. CDR3 coding DNA: TGTGCCAGCAGCTTGCTGCAGTCCTCCTACAATGAGCAGTTCTTC. This encodes CASSLLQSSYNEQFF.

The J gene is TRBJ2-3, the V gene TRBV9, with 7 bases aligning to TRBD2. In germline, CDR1 is SGDLS, CDR2 YYNGEE. J gave up 6 bases and V 7 bases, and 5 bases lay outside the gene matches. The CDR3 totals 12 residues. The CDR3 DNA is TGTGCCAGCGGGACTACGCCGGATACGCAGTATTTT. This sequence encodes CASGTTPDTQYF.